These 8 T cell receptor beta chains came from one sample sequenced in a study of blood T cell repertoires in COVID-19. The repertoire was sequenced with immunoSEQ multiplex PCR; TCRdb's copy has only in-frame clones and lacks some. The table shows 250,000 to 300,000 clones, with more than 85% occurring only once. The sequencing input was peripheral blood. The source of these receptors is a woman aged 25 to 39 with COVID-19, enrolled during active disease.

This chain links TRBV29-1 with TRBJ2-5, with 8 bases identical to TRBD2. Trimming took 5 bases from V and 0 from J; bases not matched to a gene: 11. The CDR3 has 16 residues. The germline V gene encodes CDR1 SQVTM and CDR2 ANQGSEA. CDR3: CSVRTGGPGYQETQYF. The CDR3 nucleotides are TGCAGCGTTCGGACGGGAGGGCCAGGGTACCAAGAGACCCAGTACTTC.

This sequence joins TRBV15 and TRBJ2-7; 7 positions agree with TRBD1. Germline-derived CDR1 and CDR2 are LNHNV and YYDKDF (reference sequence). CDR3 length: 14 residues. V was clipped by 1 base and J by 2 bases; unmatched bases: 2. The CDR3 coding sequence is TGTGCCACCAGCAGAGTTCAGGGGGCCTACGAGCAGTACTTC. This codes for CATSRVQGAYEQYF. The full variable domain, in which reference TRBV15 and TRBJ2-7 provide the parts outside the CDR3, is DAMVIQNPRYQVTQFGKPVTLSCSQTLNHNVMYWYQQKSSQAPKLLFHYYDKDFNNEADTPDNFQSRRPNTSFCFLDIRSPGLGDTAMYLCATSRVQGAYEQYFGPGTRLTVT.

This chain links TRBV19 with TRBJ1-2, with D uncertain. In germline, CDR1 is LNHDA, CDR2 SQIVND (reference sequence). This CDR3 is 12 amino acids long. V was cut by 4 bases and J by 8 bases, with 11 bases left in between. For the CDR3, the DNA is TGTGCCAGTAGTACCCTGAGCTTCGGCTACACCTTC. Its protein product is CASSTLSFGYTF. Complete variable domain (other parts from reference TRBV19 and TRBJ1-2): DGGITQSPKYLFRKEGQNVTLSCEQNLNHDAMYWYRQDPGQGLRLIYYSQIVNDFQKGDIAEGYSVSREKKESFPLTVTSAQKNPTAFYLCASSTLSFGYTFGSGTRLTVV.

The J gene is TRBJ1-5, the V gene TRBV7-8; 7 bases match TRBD1. V lost 6 bases to trimming and J lost 7 bases; unmatched junction nucleotides: 21. There are 18 residues in the CDR3. Germline loops: CDR1 SGHVS, CDR2 FQNEAQ. CDR3 nucleotides: TGTGCCAGCAGACCTGGGGACAGCCGATCGAAAGGACTACAGCCCCAGCATTTT. This codes for CASRPGDSRSKGLQPQHF.

The chain is built from TRBV28 and TRBJ1-2, with a weak D call TRBD1 (5 bases). Germline V gives CDR1 MDHEN, CDR2 SYDVKM. The CDR3 contains 14 residues. The V end was cut by 6 bases, the J end by 3 bases, with 14 bases between. The CDR3, as DNA: TGTGCCAGCAGGGAGGGGAGTTTGGACTATGGCTACACCTTC. Encoded protein: CASREGSLDYGYTF.

The rearrangement links TRBV7-9 to TRBJ2-7; maybe TRBD1 (6 bases). The CDR3 runs 17 residues. Germline V lookup: CDR1 SEHNR, CDR2 FQNEAQ (reference sequence). The V gene lost 3 bases and the J gene lost 1 base, with 19 bases spanning the gap. The CDR3 DNA reads TGTGCCAGCAGCTTGCCTTACAGGGTCGGGGCTTCCTACGAGCAGTACTTC. Protein: CASSLPYRVGASYEQYF.

The V and J genes are TRBV19 and TRBJ1-6; TRBD1 is a possible D gene (5 bases). Trimming took off 6 bases at V and 4 bases at J, with 10 bases between the two ends. Germline lookup yields CDR1 LNHDA and CDR2 SQIVND (reference sequence). This CDR3 has 14 residues. Here the CDR3 reads CASRQELYNSPLHF. DNA of the CDR3: TGTGCCAGTAGACAGGAGCTTTATAATTCACCCCTCCACTTT.

The chain employs TRBV5-1 and TRBJ1-2; TRBD1 aligns across 9 bases. The V gene's germline CDR1 is SGHRS and CDR2 YFSETQ. CDR3 length: 18 residues. The ends lost 0 bases at V and 6 bases at J; junction bases unmatched: 15. The CDR3 loop is CASSLDGTGLPGSNGYTF. CDR3 DNA: TGCGCCAGCAGCTTGGACGGGACAGGGCTTCCAGGGTCAAATGGCTACACCTTC.